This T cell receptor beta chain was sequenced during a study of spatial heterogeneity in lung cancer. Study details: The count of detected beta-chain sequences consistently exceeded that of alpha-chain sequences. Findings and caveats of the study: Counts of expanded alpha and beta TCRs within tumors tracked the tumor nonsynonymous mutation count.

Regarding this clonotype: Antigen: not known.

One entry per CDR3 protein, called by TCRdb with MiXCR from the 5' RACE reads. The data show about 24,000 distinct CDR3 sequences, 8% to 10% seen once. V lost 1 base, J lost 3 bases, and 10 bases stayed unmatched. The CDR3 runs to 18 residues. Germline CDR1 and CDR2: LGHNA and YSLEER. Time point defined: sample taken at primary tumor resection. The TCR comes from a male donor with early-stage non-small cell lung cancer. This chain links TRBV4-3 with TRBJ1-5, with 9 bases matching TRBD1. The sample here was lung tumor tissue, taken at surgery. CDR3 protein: CASSQGPIGTGNNQPQHF. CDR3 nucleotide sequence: TGCGCCAGCAGCCAAGGCCCGATTGGGACAGGGAACAATCAGCCCCAGCATTTT.